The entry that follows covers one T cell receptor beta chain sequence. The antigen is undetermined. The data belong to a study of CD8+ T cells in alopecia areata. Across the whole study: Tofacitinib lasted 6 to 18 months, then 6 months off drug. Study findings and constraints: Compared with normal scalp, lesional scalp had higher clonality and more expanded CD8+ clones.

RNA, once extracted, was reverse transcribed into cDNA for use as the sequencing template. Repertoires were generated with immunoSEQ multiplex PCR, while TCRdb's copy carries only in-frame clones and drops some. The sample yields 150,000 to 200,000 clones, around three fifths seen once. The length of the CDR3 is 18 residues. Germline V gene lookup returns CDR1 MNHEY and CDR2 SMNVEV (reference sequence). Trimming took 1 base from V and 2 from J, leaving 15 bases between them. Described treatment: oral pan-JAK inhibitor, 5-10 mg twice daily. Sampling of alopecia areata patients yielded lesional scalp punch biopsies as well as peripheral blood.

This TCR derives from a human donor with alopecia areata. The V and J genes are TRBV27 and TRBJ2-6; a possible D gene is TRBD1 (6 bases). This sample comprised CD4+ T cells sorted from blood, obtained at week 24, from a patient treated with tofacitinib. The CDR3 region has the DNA TGTGCCAGCAGTTTATATTCCAACAGGGTAACTGGGGCCAACGTCCTGACTTTC. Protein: CASSLYSNRVTGANVLTF.